This is a list of T cell receptor beta chains from one sample in a study of shared clonotypes between healthy human individuals. Clones were read by immunoSEQ multiplex PCR, and TCRdb kept only the in-frame ones, dropping some. This sample has millions of clones, with roughly 95% found just once. The sequenced material came from naive CD4+ T cells sorted from blood. Receptors were obtained from a man aged 18 to 29 in good health. The CDR3 runs from the conserved cysteine through the conserved F or W. A D gene is named only where the DNA matches it firmly. Only part of the rows carry a size: once, few, many, or a class if the clone is expanded.

CDR3 protein: CASSLLNRGTIRTQYF
CDR3 DNA: TGTGCCAGCAGCCTCCTCAACAGGGGGACCATTCGGACCCAGTACTTC
D gene: TRBD1
V gene: TRBV7-2
clone size: .
J gene: TRBJ2-5

CDR3 protein: CASSFDRVRETQYF
CDR3 DNA: TGCGCCAGCAGCTTTGACAGGGTTCGAGAGACCCAGTACTTC
D gene: TRBD1
V gene: TRBV5-1
clone size: .
J gene: TRBJ2-5

CDR3 protein: CAISEATQLYGYTF
CDR3 DNA: TGTGCCATCAGTGAGGCGACACAGTTATATGGCTACACCTTC
D gene: .
V gene: TRBV10-3
clone size: .
J gene: TRBJ1-2

CDR3 protein: CASTTGVFSNEQFF
CDR3 DNA: TGTGCCAGCACCACGGGAGTTTTCTCGAATGAGCAGTTCTTC
D gene: .
V gene: TRBV9
clone size: .
J gene: TRBJ2-1

CDR3 protein: CASSPTLLEQFF
CDR3 DNA: TGTGCCAGCTCACCGACCCTACTGGAGCAGTTCTTC
D gene: .
V gene: TRBV18
clone size: .
J gene: TRBJ2-1

CDR3 protein: CASRDSTRSGNTIYF
CDR3 DNA: TGTGCCAGCAGAGACAGTACTCGCTCTGGAAACACCATATATTTT
D gene: .
V gene: TRBV28
clone size: .
J gene: TRBJ1-3

CDR3 protein: CASSVSSGNQPQHF
CDR3 DNA: TGTGCCAGCAGCGTGTCCTCTGGCAATCAGCCCCAGCATTTT
D gene: .
V gene: TRBV9
clone size: .
J gene: TRBJ1-5

CDR3 protein: CASSEPSLGYEQYF
CDR3 DNA: TGTGCCAGCAGTGAACCTTCGCTGGGCTACGAGCAGTACTTC
D gene: .
V gene: TRBV2
clone size: .
J gene: TRBJ2-7

CDR3 protein: CSAGAGGQPQHF
CDR3 DNA: TGCAGCGCCGGGGCAGGAGGACAGCCCCAGCATTTT
D gene: .
V gene: TRBV29-1
clone size: .
J gene: TRBJ1-5

CDR3 protein: CASSIVGRNSPLHF
CDR3 DNA: TGTGCCAGTAGTATAGTGGGCCGCAACTCACCCCTCCACTTT
D gene: .
V gene: TRBV19
clone size: few
J gene: TRBJ1-6

CDR3 protein: CASSGSGGVLTQYF
CDR3 DNA: TGTGCCAGCAGTGGATCCGGGGGAGTCCTCACGCAGTATTTT
D gene: .
V gene: TRBV6-1
clone size: .
J gene: TRBJ2-3

CDR3 protein: CASSLVLKGEETQYF
CDR3 DNA: TGTGCCAGCAGCTTAGTGTTGAAGGGTGAAGAGACCCAGTACTTC
D gene: .
V gene: TRBV7-6
clone size: .
J gene: TRBJ2-5

CDR3 protein: CASSETSGSVNEQFF
CDR3 DNA: TGTGCCAGCAGCGAGACTAGCGGGAGTGTAAATGAGCAGTTCTTC
D gene: TRBD2
V gene: TRBV9
clone size: .
J gene: TRBJ2-1

CDR3 protein: CASSLVGGAHSPLHF
CDR3 DNA: TGTGCCAGCAGCTTAGTAGGGGGCGCCCATTCACCCCTCCACTTT
D gene: TRBD1
V gene: TRBV7-9
clone size: .
J gene: TRBJ1-6

CDR3 protein: CAWTTQDGQPQHF
CDR3 DNA: TGTGCCTGGACAACACAGGACGGGCAGCCCCAGCATTTT
D gene: .
V gene: TRBV30
clone size: .
J gene: TRBJ1-5

CDR3 protein: CASSRWERNTEAFF
CDR3 DNA: TGTGCCAGCAGTCGGTGGGAAAGGAACACTGAAGCTTTCTTT
D gene: .
V gene: TRBV6-5
clone size: .
J gene: TRBJ1-1

CDR3 protein: CAIRWDNSGNTIYF
CDR3 DNA: TGTGCCATCAGGTGGGACAACTCTGGAAACACCATATATTTT
D gene: .
V gene: TRBV10-3
clone size: .
J gene: TRBJ1-3

CDR3 protein: CATPKGQGANEQFF
CDR3 DNA: TGTGCCACCCCAAAGGGACAGGGGGCTAATGAGCAGTTCTTC
D gene: TRBD1
V gene: TRBV2
clone size: .
J gene: TRBJ2-1